The 17 T cell receptor beta chains given below trace back to one sample, sequenced in a study of blood T cell repertoires in COVID-19. Profiled with immunoSEQ multiplex PCR; TCRdb holds only in-frame clones, not every one. The sample lists under 400,000 clones, about 90% seen once, with 2.9% in the top ten. The sample consisted of peripheral blood. Every receptor here comes from a woman in her 30s with COVID-19, enrolled during active disease.

The chain joins TRBV20-1 to TRBJ2-7; 8 nucleotides align to TRBD2. Germline trimming cut 4 bases from V and 6 bases from J; bases unmatched to any gene: 2. This CDR3 region has 11 residues. CDR1 and CDR2 from the germline V gene are DFQATT and SNEGSKA (reference sequence). The CDR3 here is CSATSGREQYF. The DNA for the CDR3 is TGCAGTGCTACTAGCGGGCGCGAGCAGTACTTC.

The chain joins TRBV11-2 to TRBJ2-7; TRBD1 might be the D (6 bases). The CDR3 contains 15 residues. In germline, CDR1 is SGHAT, CDR2 FQNNGV. Trimming took 5 bases from V and 1 from J, leaving 15 bases between them. The CDR3 DNA is TGTGCCAGCAGCCCCGAGGGCAGGGGTTCCTACGAGCAGTACTTC. Amino acids: CASSPEGRGSYEQYF.

The J gene is TRBJ2-7, the V gene TRBV18; D is unresolved. Trimming took 2 bases from V and 4 from J, leaving 18 bases between them. This CDR3 spans 16 amino acids. The germline V gene has CDR1 KGHSH and CDR2 LQKENI. This CDR3 is CASSPVQNLLLYEQYF. CDR3 coding DNA: TGTGCCAGCTCACCAGTGCAGAACCTCCTCCTGTACGAGCAGTACTTC.

V gene TRBV7-9 combines with J gene TRBJ2-1; 15 bases fit TRBD2. The CDR3 consists of 16 residues. V shed 5 bases and J 7 bases; nucleotides not matched to a gene: 6. Per the germline V gene, CDR1 is SEHNR and CDR2 is FQNEAQ (reference sequence). The CDR3 bases are TGTGCCAGCAGCCGAACTGGGACTAGCGGGAGGAATGAGCAGTTCTTC. This encodes CASSRTGTSGRNEQFF. The complete variable domain, with remaining parts taken from reference TRBV7-9 and TRBJ2-1, reads DTGVSQNPRHKITKRGQNVTFRCDPISEHNRLYWYRQTLGQGPEFLTYFQNEAQLEKSRLLSDRFSAERPKGSFSTLEIQRTEQGDSAMYLCASSRTGTSGRNEQFFGPGTRLTVL.

This chain links TRBV10-3 with TRBJ2-1, with 10 bases identical to TRBD1. Germline V gene lookup returns CDR1 ENHRY and CDR2 SYGVKD. The CDR3 totals 15 residues. The V gene end was trimmed by 4 bases and the J gene end by 8 bases; junction bases not matched to a gene: 8. Here the CDR3 reads CAISGGTGVYDEQFF. Written as DNA, the CDR3 is TGTGCCATCAGTGGGGGGACAGGGGTTTACGATGAGCAGTTCTTC.

V is TRBV19 and J is TRBJ2-2; 7 nucleotides match TRBD2. The CDR3 extends over 16 amino acids. Germline values: CDR1 LNHDA, CDR2 SQIVND (reference sequence). Trimming removed 0 bases from V and 4 bases from J; junction bases left unmatched: 5. The CDR3 DNA follows: TGTGCCAGTAGTATAGATCGAGCGGGGCGCACCGGGGAGCTGTTTTTT. Protein: CASSIDRAGRTGELFF.

The CDR3 coding sequence is TGTGCCAGCGCACCCACAAATAGGTGGCTAGCGGGAAACACCGGGGAGCTGTTTTTT. It yields the protein CASAPTNRWLAGNTGELFF. The gene calls are TRBV3-1 (or the pseudogene TRBV3-2) and TRBJ2-2; 9 positions agree with TRBD2. The CDR3 spans 19 residues. Germline CDR1 and CDR2: LGHDT and YNNKEL (reference sequence). V shed 8 bases, J shed 2 bases, and the junction held 18 bases outside the gene matches.

The V gene is TRBV5-1, the J gene TRBJ1-2; 7 nucleotides align to TRBD1. The CDR3 consists of 15 residues. Germline loops: CDR1 SGHRS, CDR2 YFSETQ. V gave up 4 bases and J gave up 3 bases; unmatched junction bases: 9. CDR3 sequence: CASSPRDSGDYGYTF. The CDR3 coding sequence is TGCGCCAGCAGCCCAAGGGACAGCGGAGACTATGGCTACACCTTC.

The V gene is TRBV6-6, the J gene TRBJ1-1, with a tentative D call TRBD1 (6 bases). Deletions cut 2 bases from V and 8 bases from J, with 9 bases between. From germline, CDR1 is MNHNY and CDR2 SVGAGI (reference sequence). The CDR3 loop spans 12 amino acids. DNA for the CDR3: TGTGCCAGCAGTTACCAGACAGGCGAAGCTTTCTTT. This sequence encodes CASSYQTGEAFF.

The V and J genes are TRBV27 and TRBJ1-6; D is unresolved. Germline-derived CDR1 and CDR2 are MNHEY and SMNVEV (reference sequence). V dropped 4 bases and J dropped 0 bases, with 10 bases sitting between them. This CDR3 comprises 16 residues. CDR3: CASSSTSSSYNSPLHF. The CDR3 nucleotides are TGTGCCAGCAGTTCTACTTCAAGCTCCTATAATTCACCCCTCCACTTT.

The CDR3 nucleotides are TGTGCCTGGAGTGTACTTACAGGGAATGGCTACACCTTC. Translation gives CAWSVLTGNGYTF. The rearrangement joins TRBV30 to TRBJ1-2; possible D gene TRBD1, 6 bases. Trimming removed 0 bases at V and 6 bases at J, with 11 bases between. The CDR3 contains 13 residues. Germline CDR1 reads GTSNPN; CDR2 reads SVGIG (reference sequence).

V and J are TRBV27 and TRBJ1-2, with a tentative D call TRBD1 (5 bases). Per the germline V gene, CDR1 is MNHEY and CDR2 is SMNVEV (reference sequence). V lost 8 bases and J lost 2, with 15 bases in between. The CDR3 consists of 14 residues. CDR3 region: CASARPGGNYGYTF. The CDR3 DNA sequence: TGTGCCAGCGCGCGGCCGGGGGGGAACTATGGCTACACCTTC.

The chain is built from TRBV28 and TRBJ1-2, with D hard to call. The germline gives CDR1 MDHEN, CDR2 SYDVKM. Between the trimmed V and J ends, which lost 3 bases and 3 bases, there was a span of 5 bases. This CDR3 is built from 12 residues. This CDR3 reads CASSFQDYGYTF. Written as DNA, the CDR3 is TGTGCCAGCAGTTTCCAGGACTATGGCTACACCTTC.

This chain uses TRBV19 with TRBJ1-5; TRBD1 is a possible D gene (6 bases). Germline lookup yields CDR1 LNHDA and CDR2 SQIVND (reference sequence). This CDR3 region has 16 residues. V was cut by 3 bases and J by 6 bases, with 18 bases left in between. CDR3 amino acids: CASSIPGAGVPQPQHF. CDR3 bases: TGTGCCAGTAGTATTCCCGGGGCAGGGGTTCCTCAGCCCCAGCATTTT.

The V and J genes are TRBV15 and TRBJ2-1; 8 bases agree with TRBD2. V lost 0 bases, J lost 12 bases, and 13 bases stayed unmatched. This CDR3 is 16 amino acids long. CDR1 is LNHNV and CDR2 is YYDKDF in the germline V gene (reference sequence). CDR3 DNA: TGTGCCACCAGCAGAGATTCCAGCGGGAGTAGAGGGGGGCAGTTCTTC. It is translated as CATSRDSSGSRGGQFF.

This clone was detected only once. The rearrangement joins TRBV27 to TRBJ1-1; 7 bases fit TRBD1. The CDR3 is made up of 15 amino acids. Trimming took 7 bases from V and 2 from J; bases not matched to a gene: 10. The germline V gene encodes CDR1 MNHEY and CDR2 SMNVEV (reference sequence). The CDR3 region has the DNA TGTGCCAGCAAAACCGGACAGGTTTTAAACACTGAAGCTTTCTTT. Translated, it gives CASKTGQVLNTEAFF.

The chain combines TRBV19 with TRBJ1-2; 9 positions match TRBD1. The CDR3 spans 13 residues. V dropped 8 bases and J dropped 1; count of bases not matched to a gene: 2. Germline lookup yields CDR1 LNHDA and CDR2 SQIVND (reference sequence). The CDR3 bases are TGTGCCAGTTGGGACAGGGTTAACTATGGCTACACCTTC. Protein sequence: CASWDRVNYGYTF.